Below, 22 T cell receptor beta chains from the same sample are listed, as sequenced in a study of cytomegalovirus exposure and HLA in healthy donors. PCR used 60 Vbeta primers and 13 Jbeta primers. Only in-frame clones appear in the TCRdb table, and some are missing; sequencing was by immunoSEQ multiplex PCR. This repertoire shows around 120,000 clones, roughly 82% found once; its top ten account for 0.95% to 1.5%. What was sequenced was PBMCs. These receptors came from a boy aged 5-17 years in good health and CMV-seronegative.

This clone was found a few times. The chain employs TRBV27 and TRBJ2-7, with a weak D call TRBD1 (6 bases). The germline CDR1 and CDR2 sequences are MNHEY and SMNVEV (reference sequence). The ends were cut back, 5 bases at V and 3 bases at J, with 11 bases in the middle. This CDR3 region has 13 residues. The CDR3 DNA sequence: TGTGCCAGCAGTGAAACAGGGTTCTACGAGCAGTACTTC. This translates into CASSETGFYEQYF.

The J gene is TRBJ1-6, the V gene TRBV30; the match to TRBD1 covers 7 bases. Germline assignment: CDR1 GTSNPN and CDR2 SVGIG (reference sequence). The J segment lost 10 bases and the V segment lost 4 bases, leaving 10 bases of the junction unmatched. The CDR3 has 14 residues. The CDR3 coding sequence is TGTGCCTGGAAGGAGGGGGCAGGTCGATCACCCCTCCACTTT. This encodes CAWKEGAGRSPLHF.

The chain uses TRBV7-2 and TRBJ2-5, with D possibly matching TRBD2 (6 bases). V dropped 5 bases and J dropped 9 bases, with 16 bases sitting between them. The germline CDR1 and CDR2 sequences are SGHTA and FQGNSA. CDR3 length equals 13 residues. CDR3 DNA sequence: TGTGCCAGCAGCCACCAAGTGGAGCGGGCCCAGTACTTC. It encodes CASSHQVERAQYF.

The rearrangement joins TRBV27 to TRBJ2-7, with D possibly matching TRBD2 (6 bases). The ends were cut back, 6 bases at V and 3 bases at J, with 9 bases in the middle. CDR3 size: 12 residues. Per the germline V gene, CDR1 is MNHEY and CDR2 is SMNVEV (reference sequence). The CDR3 loop reads CASRGGVYEQYF. The DNA of the CDR3 is TGTGCCAGCAGGGGGGGAGTCTACGAGCAGTACTTC.

This clone was found a few times. This CDR3 is CASSGRRTNSGANVLTF. CDR3 DNA sequence: TGTGCCAGCAGTGGGAGACGGACTAATTCTGGGGCCAACGTCCTGACTTTC. The V and J genes are TRBV6-1 and TRBJ2-6, with D possibly TRBD2 on 6 matching bases. CDR3 size: 17 residues. V dropped 4 bases and J dropped 1 base, with 14 bases sitting between them. Germline assignment: CDR1 MNHNS and CDR2 SASEGT.

This clone was seen only once. The CDR3 protein is CAWTLAGADTQYF. DNA of the CDR3: TGTGCCTGGACATTGGCGGGAGCAGATACGCAGTATTTT. The chain links TRBV30 to TRBJ2-3, with 7 nucleotides matching TRBD2. Germline CDR1 and CDR2: GTSNPN and SVGIG (reference sequence). This CDR3 has 13 residues. V lost 4 bases to trimming and J lost 4 bases; unmatched junction nucleotides: 5.

This clone was recorded once. The gene calls are TRBV4-3 and TRBJ2-1, with 7 nucleotides matching TRBD2. Germline-derived CDR1 and CDR2 are LGHNA and YSLEER. CDR3 length: 13 residues. The ends lost 1 base at V and 10 bases at J; junction bases unmatched: 4. CDR3 protein: CASSQGRAGEQFF. CDR3 bases: TGCGCCAGCAGCCAAGGCCGAGCGGGGGAGCAGTTCTTC.

J is TRBJ2-1 and V is TRBV21-1; the D call TRBD2 from the table was never checked on the DNA. TRBV21-1 is marked as a pseudogene. The CDR3 runs to 19 residues. CDR3: CASSKVVAGVLLSYNEQFF. The DNA for the CDR3 is TGTGCCAGCAGCAAAGTCGTAGCGGGAGTCCTACTCTCCTACAATGAGCAGTTCTTC.

V is TRBV11-3 and J is TRBJ2-5, with D maybe TRBD1 (6 bases). The CDR3 runs to 15 residues. V was cut by 3 bases and J by 1 base, with 12 bases left in between. CDR1 SGHNT and CDR2 YENEEA come from the germline V gene. The DNA of the CDR3 is TGTGCCAGCAGCTTGGGGGCTAGACCCCAAGAGACCCAGTACTTC. This codes for CASSLGARPQETQYF.

The V call is TRBV7-4, the J call TRBJ1-3; the match to TRBD1 covers 8 bases. This CDR3 region has 16 residues. Germline CDR1 is SGHVT and CDR2 is SQSDAQ. Unmatched junction bases numbered 6, after V lost 1 base and J lost 4 bases. The CDR3 region has the DNA TGTGCCAGCAGCTTAGGTCCCAGGGGGCCAGGAAACACCATATATTTT. It encodes CASSLGPRGPGNTIYF.

Concerning this clone itself: Sequence at one end of the junction differs from germline and may be a read error. V is TRBV6-1 and J is TRBJ2-3; 7 bases agree with TRBD1. This CDR3 comprises 16 residues. Looked up from germline, CDR1 is MNHNS and CDR2 is SASEGT. The CDR3 nucleotides read TGTGCCAGCAGGGAAGGGCAGGGGGTCGGCACAGATACGCAGTATTTT. Encoded protein: CASREGQGVGTDTQYF.

The V gene is TRBV12-5, the J gene TRBJ1-1, with 11 bases fitting TRBD1. The CDR3 runs 18 residues. Losses at the gene ends were 6 bases for V and 3 bases for J; bases not matched to a gene: 15. Germline lookup yields CDR1 LGHNT and CDR2 FRNRAP. The DNA for the CDR3 is TGTGCTAGTGGCCCCGGACGGACAGGGGGCAGTAGATACACTGAAGCTTTCTTT. Translating gives CASGPGRTGGSRYTEAFF.

V and J are TRBV27 and TRBJ2-7; 12 bases match TRBD2. CDR3 length: 14 amino acids. V lost 5 bases to trimming and J lost 6 bases; unmatched junction nucleotides: 5. In germline, CDR1 is MNHEY, CDR2 SMNVEV (reference sequence). In nucleotides, the CDR3 is TGTGCCAGCAGTATGACTAGCGGGAGTGGCGAGCAGTACTTC. Encoded protein: CASSMTSGSGEQYF.

About this clone itself: Given the absence of the conserved phenylalanine or tryptophan at the CDR3 end, a read error is likely. The rearrangement uses TRBV29-1 and TRBJ1-4, with D hard to call. The CDR3 loop spans 11 amino acids. The V gene lost 6 bases and the J gene lost 8 bases, with 10 bases spanning the gap. In germline, CDR1 is SQVTM, CDR2 ANQGSEA. CDR3 nucleotides: TGCAGCGTACGGGAGGACGAAAAACTGTTTCTT. The encoded protein is CSVREDEKLFL.

The CDR3 DNA sequence: TGCGCCAGCAGCTTGATCGGCACAGATACGCAGTATTTT. Its translation is CASSLIGTDTQYF. This rearrangement joins TRBV5-1 to TRBJ2-3; no clear D gene. The length of the CDR3 is 13 residues. V was trimmed by 1 base and J by 1 base, leaving 4 bases between them. Per germline, CDR1 SGHRS and CDR2 YFSETQ.

As concerns this clone: The sample has other DNA sequences that encode this CDR3 too. The DNA for the CDR3 is TGCGCCAGCAACGTAGCGGGAAGTACAGATACGCAGTATTTT. Protein: CASNVAGSTDTQYF. V is TRBV5-1 and J is TRBJ2-3, with TRBD2 identical over 8 bases. The trim removed 6 bases at V and 3 bases at J, leaving 6 bases unmatched. Germline V gene sequence: CDR1 SGHRS, CDR2 YFSETQ. The CDR3 contains 14 residues.

Points on this clone: One junction end disagrees with the germline gene, perhaps due to a read error. J is TRBJ2-7 and V is TRBV29-1, with TRBD2 matching over 12 bases. The CDR3 has 14 residues. Germline-derived CDR1 and CDR2 are SQVTM and ANQGSEA. The CDR3 protein is CSVEGLAGTNEQYF. The CDR3 DNA follows: TGCAGCGTGGAAGGACTAGCGGGAACGAACGAGCAGTACTTC.

The chain joins TRBV13 to TRBJ2-1; 16 nucleotides match TRBD2. This CDR3 has 17 amino acids. Trimming removed 5 bases from V and 7 bases from J; junction bases left unmatched: 8. Germline V lookup: CDR1 PRHDT, CDR2 FYEKMQ (reference sequence). The CDR3 nucleotides are TGTGCCAGCAGCCCCGGGACTAGCGGGAGGGCCCGGAATGAGCAGTTCTTC. Translated: CASSPGTSGRARNEQFF.

This clone was seen only a few times. The chain carries TRBV9 and TRBJ1-3, with TRBD1 as a possible D gene (5 bases). The CDR3 extends over 17 amino acids. CDR1 is SGDLS and CDR2 is YYNGEE in the germline V gene. CDR3 region: CEKCGTRERGTGNTIYF. CDR3 sequence (DNA): TGTGAGAAATGCGGGACCCGTGAAAGAGGAACTGGAAACACCATATATTTT.

This CDR3 reads CASSYAWDRGSYEQYF. In DNA form, the CDR3 reads TGTGCCAGCAGTTACGCGTGGGACAGGGGATCCTACGAGCAGTACTTC. This chain uses TRBV6-5 with TRBJ2-5; 10 bases match TRBD1. Near its end, the DNA agrees better with TRBJ2-7, so the J call may be wrong. This CDR3 has 16 residues. Germline lookup yields CDR1 MNHEY and CDR2 SVGAGI.

J is TRBJ1-3 and V is TRBV9; D call uncertain. The V gene's germline CDR1 is SGDLS and CDR2 YYNGEE. CDR3 length equals 15 residues. The V end was cut by 0 bases, the J end by 4 bases, with 11 bases between. The CDR3 coding sequence is TGTGCCAGCAGCGTAGGGCCCGCGGGAGGAAACACCATATATTTT. It specifies CASSVGPAGGNTIYF.

There are a few counts of this clone. The chain has TRBV5-1 and TRBJ1-3; tentative D call: TRBD1 (5 bases). The V and J ends lost 1 base and 2 bases respectively, with 7 bases between them. This CDR3 is 14 amino acids long. Germline CDR1 and CDR2: SGHRS and YFSETQ. The CDR3 sequence: CASSLLGAGNTIYF. The DNA of the CDR3 is TGCGCCAGCAGCTTGTTAGGGGCTGGAAACACCATATATTTT.